This record covers a single T cell receptor beta chain. Its antigen is currently unknown. This sample is drawn from a study of cytomegalovirus exposure and HLA in healthy donors. Study observations and caveats: In a later analysis, compared with equally common non-associated chains, HLA-associated beta chains were more expanded. Fewer N-insertions (relative to the approximately 700-donor mean) were reportedly seen in an Asian-associated ancestry cluster in a later analysis. A list of roughly 160 TCR beta chains associated with cytomegalovirus was given. A missense variant in DCLRE1C was later tied to TCR beta V- and J-gene trimming.

PCR was performed using 60 Vbeta and 13 Jbeta primers. Data came from immunoSEQ multiplex PCR; TCRdb stores just in-frame clones and leaves some out. The sample lists roughly 180,000 clones; approximately 88% were seen once. The CDR3 extends over 16 amino acids. Germline CDR1 MRHNA, CDR2 SNTAGT. V dropped 2 bases and J dropped 6; count of bases not matched to a gene: 9. The chain is built from TRBV6-4 and TRBJ1-5, with 8 positions matching TRBD1. The sample was PBMCs. The TCR originated in a boy under 18 in good health and CMV-seronegative. CDR3 residues: CASSDTAGGVGQPQHF. CDR3 DNA sequence: TGTGCCAGCAGTGACACGGCAGGGGGCGTAGGTCAGCCCCAGCATTTT.